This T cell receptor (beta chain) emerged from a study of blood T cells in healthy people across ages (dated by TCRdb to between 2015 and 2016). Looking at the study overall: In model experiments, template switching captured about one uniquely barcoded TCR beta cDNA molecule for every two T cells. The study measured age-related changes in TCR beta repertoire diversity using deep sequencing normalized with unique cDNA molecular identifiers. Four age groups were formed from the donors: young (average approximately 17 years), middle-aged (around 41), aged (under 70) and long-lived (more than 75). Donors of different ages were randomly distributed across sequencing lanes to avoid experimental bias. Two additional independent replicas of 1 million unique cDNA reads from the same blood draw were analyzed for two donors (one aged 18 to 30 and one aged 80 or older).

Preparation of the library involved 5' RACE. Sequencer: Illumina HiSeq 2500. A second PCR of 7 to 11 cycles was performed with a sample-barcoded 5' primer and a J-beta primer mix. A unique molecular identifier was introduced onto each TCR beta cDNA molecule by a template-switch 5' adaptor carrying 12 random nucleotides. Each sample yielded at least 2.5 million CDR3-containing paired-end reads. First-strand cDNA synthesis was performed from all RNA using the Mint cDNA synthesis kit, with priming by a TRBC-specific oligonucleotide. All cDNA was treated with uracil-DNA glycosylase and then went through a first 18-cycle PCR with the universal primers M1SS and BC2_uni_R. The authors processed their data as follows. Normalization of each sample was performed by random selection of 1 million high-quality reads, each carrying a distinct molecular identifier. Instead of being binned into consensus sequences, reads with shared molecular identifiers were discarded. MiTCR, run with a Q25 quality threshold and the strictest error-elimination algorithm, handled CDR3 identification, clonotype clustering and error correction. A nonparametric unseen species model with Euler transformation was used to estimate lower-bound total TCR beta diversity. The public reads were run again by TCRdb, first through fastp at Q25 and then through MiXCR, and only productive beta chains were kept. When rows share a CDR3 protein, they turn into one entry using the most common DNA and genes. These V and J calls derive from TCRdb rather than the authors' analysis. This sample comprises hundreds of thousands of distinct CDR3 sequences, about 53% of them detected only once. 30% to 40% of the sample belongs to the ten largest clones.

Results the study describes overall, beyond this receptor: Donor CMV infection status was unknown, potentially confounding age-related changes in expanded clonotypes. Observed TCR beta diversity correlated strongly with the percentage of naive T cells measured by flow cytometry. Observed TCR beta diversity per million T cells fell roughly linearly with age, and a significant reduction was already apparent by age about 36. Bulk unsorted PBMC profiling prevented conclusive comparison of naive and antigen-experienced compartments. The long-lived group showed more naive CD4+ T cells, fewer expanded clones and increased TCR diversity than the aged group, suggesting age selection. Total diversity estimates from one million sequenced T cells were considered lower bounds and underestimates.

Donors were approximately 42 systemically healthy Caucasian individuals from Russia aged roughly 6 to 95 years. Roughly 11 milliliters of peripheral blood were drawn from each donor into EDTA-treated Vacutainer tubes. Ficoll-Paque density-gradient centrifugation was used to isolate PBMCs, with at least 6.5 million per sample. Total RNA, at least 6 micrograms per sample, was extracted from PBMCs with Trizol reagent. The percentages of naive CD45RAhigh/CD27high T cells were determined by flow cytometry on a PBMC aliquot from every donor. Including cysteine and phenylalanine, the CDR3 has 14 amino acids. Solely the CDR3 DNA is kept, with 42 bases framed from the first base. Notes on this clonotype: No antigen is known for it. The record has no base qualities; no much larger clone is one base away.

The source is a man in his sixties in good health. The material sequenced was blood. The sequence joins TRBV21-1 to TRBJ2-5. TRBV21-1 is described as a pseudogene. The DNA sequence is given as TGTGCCAGCAGCAAGGACCGGTTCCAAGAGACCCAGTACTTC. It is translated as CASSKDRFQETQYF.